This T cell receptor beta chain was recovered during a study of blood T cell repertoires in COVID-19 (dated by TCRdb to 2018 to 2021). Turning to the overall study: Samples covering the acute and convalescent phases of COVID-19 were provided by collaborators in the United States, Italy and Spain. The material from the prospective study consisted of cDNA or gDNA derived from T cells, B-cell-depleted T cells, or PBMCs. Deeply sampled blood TCRbeta repertoires from subjects exposed to, actively infected with, or recovered from COVID-19 were included in the dataset. The repertoires were released in a freely available public database intended as a resource for research on the immune response to SARS-CoV-2. The samples were drawn from the first 160 participants of the ongoing ImmuneRACE study and from some 1,300 subjects provided by 6 global collaborators. Nearly every sample came with metadata listing a de-identified subject ID, COVID-19 status, age in years and sex. Where HLA class I and class II types were available, the types were taken from metadata supplied by the sample provider, not from assay-based typing.

Participants in the prospective study were enrolled through a virtual design, were aged roughly 18 to 100 years, and lived in approximately 25 United States geographic areas. In the prospective study, cohorts were assigned on the basis of participant-reported clinical history obtained from a screening survey and a study questionnaire. ImmuneRACE Cohort 3 recovered participants were defined by two consecutive negative NP/OP PCR tests, healthcare professional clearance, or symptom resolution. Each participant in the prospective study had whole blood, serum and a nasopharyngeal or oropharyngeal swab collected by mobile phlebotomists. Participants in the prospective study had the option to provide additional blood draws and questionnaires over a 2-month period. Prospective study blood samples were shipped either frozen or at room temperature before DNA extraction. Here is what the overall study found, with its caveats: The quantity of clinical and demographic metadata differed by source and by participant and was supplied without curation.

CDR1 and CDR2, looked up from the germline V gene, are LGHNT and FRNRAP. The CDR3 runs 13 residues from the cysteine to the phenylalanine. Left in the record is the CDR3 DNA by itself, 39 bases read in frame from the first base. V is pared back by 2 bases and J by 4 bases, with 8 bases lying between the germline termini. The immunoSEQ Assay, a bias-controlled multiplex PCR, was used to amplify TCRbeta CDR3 regions from genomic DNA. As for the authors' bioinformatics: The number of nucleated cells in each sample was estimated from the amplification of reference gene primers within the assay. To quantify the absolute abundance of each unique TCRbeta CDR3 rearrangement, sequence reads were collapsed and filtered. For each sample, productive Simpson clonality was calculated by taking the square root of Simpson's diversity index across productive rearrangements. TCRdb re-hosts the immuneACCESS table, in-frame sequences only. Its copies lack some clones; in the studies checked, an unresolved V gene accounts for under half of them, and the cause for the rest is not known. V and J calls and clone size are given by that table; D and trimming were obtained from the DNA. The sample contains under 150,000 clones, about four fifths of them found a single time. The top ten hold 18% of the sample.

Turning to this clone: Its antigen is still unknown. Base qualities were left out, and no much larger clone turns up one base away.

This chain joins TRBV12-5 to TRBJ1-1, with TRBD1 tentatively as D gene (5 bases match). Sequencing used PBMCs or T cells enriched from blood (not recorded which). This sequence originates from a man aged 25-45 years who had recovered from COVID-19. At the DNA level, the sequence is TGTGCTAGTGGTTTGCAGGGTGGCACTGAAGCTTTCTTT. Its protein is CASGLQGGTEAFF.